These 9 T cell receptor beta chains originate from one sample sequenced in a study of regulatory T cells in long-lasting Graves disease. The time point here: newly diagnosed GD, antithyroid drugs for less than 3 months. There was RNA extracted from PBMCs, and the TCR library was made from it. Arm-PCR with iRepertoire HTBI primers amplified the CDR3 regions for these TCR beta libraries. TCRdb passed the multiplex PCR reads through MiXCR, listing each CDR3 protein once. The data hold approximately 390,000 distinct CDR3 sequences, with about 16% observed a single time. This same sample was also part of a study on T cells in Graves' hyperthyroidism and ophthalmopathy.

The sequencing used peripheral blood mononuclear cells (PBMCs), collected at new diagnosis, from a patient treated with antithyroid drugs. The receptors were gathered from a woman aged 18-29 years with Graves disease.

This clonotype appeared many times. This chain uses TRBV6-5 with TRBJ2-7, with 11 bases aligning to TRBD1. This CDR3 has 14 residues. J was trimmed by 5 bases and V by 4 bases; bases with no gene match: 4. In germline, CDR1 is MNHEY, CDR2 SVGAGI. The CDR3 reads CASSFGQGAHEQYF. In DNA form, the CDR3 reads TGTGCCAGCAGTTTTGGACAGGGGGCCCACGAGCAGTACTTC.

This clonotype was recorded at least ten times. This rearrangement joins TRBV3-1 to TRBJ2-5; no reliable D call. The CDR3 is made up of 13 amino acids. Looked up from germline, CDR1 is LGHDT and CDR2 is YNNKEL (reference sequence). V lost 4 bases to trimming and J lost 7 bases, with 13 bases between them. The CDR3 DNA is TGTGCCAGCAGCCGACCCAGTTGGGGGACCCAGTACTTC. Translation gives CASSRPSWGTQYF.

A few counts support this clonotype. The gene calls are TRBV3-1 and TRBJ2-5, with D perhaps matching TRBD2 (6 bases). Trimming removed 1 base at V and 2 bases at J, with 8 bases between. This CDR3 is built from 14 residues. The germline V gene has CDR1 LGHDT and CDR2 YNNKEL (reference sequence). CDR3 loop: CASSQGGGQETQYF. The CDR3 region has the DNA TGTGCCAGCAGCCAAGGGGGAGGACAAGAGACCCAGTACTTC.

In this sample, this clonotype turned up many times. The CDR3 here is CASSSYARAAFSYEQYF. CDR3 DNA sequence: TGTGCCAGCAGTTCCTATGCCAGGGCGGCGTTCTCCTACGAGCAGTACTTC. This chain joins TRBV12-3 or TRBV12-4 and TRBJ2-7, with a possible D match to TRBD1 (5 bases). The V end was cut by 4 bases, the J end by 0 bases, with 19 bases between. This CDR3 is built from 17 residues.

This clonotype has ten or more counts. The CDR3 nucleotides read TGTGCCAGCTCACCACTGCCCTTCAAGACGGATCTAGCCATCGGCATTCAGTACTTC. Translated, it gives CASSPLPFKTDLAIGIQYF. J is TRBJ2-4 and V is TRBV18; possible D gene TRBD2, 5 bases. Trimming stripped 1 base from V and 9 bases from J, with 28 bases between. There are 19 residues in the CDR3. The germline V gene encodes CDR1 KGHSH and CDR2 LQKENI.

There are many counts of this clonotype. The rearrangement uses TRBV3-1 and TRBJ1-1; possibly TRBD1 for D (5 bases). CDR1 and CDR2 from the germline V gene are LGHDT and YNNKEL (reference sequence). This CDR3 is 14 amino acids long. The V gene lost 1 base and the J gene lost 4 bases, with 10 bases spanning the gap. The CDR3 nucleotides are TGTGCCAGCAGCCAAGTGGCGAGGGGCACTGAAGCTTTCTTT. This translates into CASSQVARGTEAFF. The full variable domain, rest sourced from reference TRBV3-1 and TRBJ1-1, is DTAVSQTPKYLVTQMGNDKSIKCEQNLGHDTMYWYKQDSKKFLKIMFSYNNKELIINETVPNRFSPKSPDKAHLNLHINSLELGDSAVYFCASSQVARGTEAFFGQGTRLTVV.

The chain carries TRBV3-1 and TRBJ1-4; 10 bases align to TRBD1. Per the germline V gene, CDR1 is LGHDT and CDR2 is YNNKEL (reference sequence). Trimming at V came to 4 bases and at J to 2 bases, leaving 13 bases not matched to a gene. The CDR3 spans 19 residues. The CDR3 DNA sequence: TGTGCCAGCAGCCGAGTTCTACCGGGACAGGGGAGGACTAATGAAAAACTGTTTTTT. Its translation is CASSRVLPGQGRTNEKLFF.

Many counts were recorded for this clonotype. Written as DNA, the CDR3 is TGCAGTGCTAGTCCCGGGACAGGGTTGGAGCTGTTTTTT. As protein: CSASPGTGLELFF. The J gene is TRBJ2-2, the V gene TRBV20-1, with 9 nucleotides matching TRBD1. Germline loops: CDR1 DFQATT, CDR2 SNEGSKA (reference sequence). The CDR3 loop spans 13 amino acids. Unmatched junction bases numbered 6, after V lost 3 bases and J lost 10 bases.

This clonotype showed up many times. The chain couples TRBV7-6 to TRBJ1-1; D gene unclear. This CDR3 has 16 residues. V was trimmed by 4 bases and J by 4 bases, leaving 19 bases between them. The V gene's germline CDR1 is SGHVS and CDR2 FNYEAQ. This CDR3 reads CASSSSGRRTGTEAFF. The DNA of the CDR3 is TGTGCCAGCAGCTCCTCCGGGAGACGGACGGGCACTGAAGCTTTCTTT. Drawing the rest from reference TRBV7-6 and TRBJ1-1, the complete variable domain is GAGVSQSPRYKVTKRGQDVALRCDPISGHVSLYWYRQALGQGPEFLTYFNYEAQQDKSGLPNDRFSAERPEGSISTLTIQRTEQRDSAMYRCASSSSGRRTGTEAFFGQGTRLTVV.